This TCR beta chain is from a study of beta chain features in type 1 diabetes. Looking at the study overall: Patient and healthy donor groups were alike in age, gender and cell yields. Over all samples combined, fewer than 140,000,000 sorted cells were examined.

Isolated RNA was reverse transcribed in full, so expressed TCRB transcripts were sequenced. Libraries were prepared by immunoSEQ multiplex PCR; TCRdb keeps only in-frame clonotypes and omits some of them. This sample has roughly 160,000 clones, with approximately 8.1% found just once. Overall study results and limits: Significant though moderate, a shortening of TCRB CDR3s appeared in all four CD4+ subsets of Type 1 diabetes patients.

Losses at the gene ends were 4 bases for V and 10 bases for J; bases not matched to a gene: 15. Germline assignment: CDR1 SGHRS and CDR2 YFSETQ. The CDR3 has 16 residues. A word on this clone: Its antigen remains unidentified.

Each donor gave one heparinised blood draw averaging approximately 100 mL. Sequencing was performed on central memory CD4+ T cells from blood. V gene TRBV5-1 combines with J gene TRBJ2-1; TRBD2 matches at 9 bases. The origin of this receptor is a middle-aged woman with type 1 diabetes. As DNA, the CDR3 is TGCGCCAGCAGCGGCGGGACTAGCCTCATAGGAGGGGAGCAGTTCTTC. It encodes CASSGGTSLIGGEQFF. Full variable domain (missing parts from reference TRBV5-1 and TRBJ2-1): KAGVTQTPRYLIKTRGQQVTLSCSPISGHRSVSWYQQTPGQGLQFLFEYFSETQRNKGNFPGRFSGRQFSNSRSEMNVSTLELGDSALYLCASSGGTSLIGGEQFFGPGTRLTVL.